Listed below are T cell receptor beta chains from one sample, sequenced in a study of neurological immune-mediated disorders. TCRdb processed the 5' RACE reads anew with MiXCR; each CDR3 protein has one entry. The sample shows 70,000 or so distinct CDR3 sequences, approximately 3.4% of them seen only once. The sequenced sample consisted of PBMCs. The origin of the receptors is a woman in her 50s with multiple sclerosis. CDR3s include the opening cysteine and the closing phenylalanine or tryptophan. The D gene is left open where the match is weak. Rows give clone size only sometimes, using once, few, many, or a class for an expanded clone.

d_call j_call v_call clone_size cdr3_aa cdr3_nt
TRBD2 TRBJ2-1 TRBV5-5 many CASSLTLAGDFEQFF TGTGCCAGCAGCTTAACGCTAGCGGGAGATTTTGAGCAGTTCTTC
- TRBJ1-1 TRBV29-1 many CSGGGDTEAFF TGCAGCGGTGGAGGGGACACTGAAGCTTTCTTT
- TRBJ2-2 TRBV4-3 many CASSQDPRGNTGELFF TGCGCCAGCAGCCAAGATCCGAGGGGGAACACCGGGGAGCTGTTTTTT
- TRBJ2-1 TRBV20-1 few CSAREEGVIVNEQFF TGCAGTGCTAGAGAGGAGGGGGTAATTGTCAATGAGCAGTTCTTC
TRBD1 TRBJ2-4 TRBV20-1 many CSANRDRSSYTVNIQYF TGCAGTGCTAACCGGGACAGGTCTTCATACACGGTCAACATTCAGTACTTC
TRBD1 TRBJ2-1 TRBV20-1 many CSAAGGFQFF TGCAGTGCTGCAGGGGGCTTCCAGTTCTTC
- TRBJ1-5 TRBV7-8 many CASSLLSIQNQPQHF TGTGCCAGCAGCTTATTGAGTATCCAGAATCAGCCCCAGCATTTT
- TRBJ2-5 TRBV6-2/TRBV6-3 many CASSRTEKGTQYF TGTGCCAGCAGTAGGACAGAGAAGGGGACCCAGTACTTC
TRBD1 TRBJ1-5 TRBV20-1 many CSARGQPLSNQPQHF TGCAGTGCTAGGGGACAGCCGCTTAGCAATCAGCCCCAGCATTTT
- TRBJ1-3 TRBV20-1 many CSAIGRQSGNTIYF TGCAGTGCTATAGGACGGCAATCTGGAAACACCATATATTTT
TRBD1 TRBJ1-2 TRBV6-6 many CATDRGAGGYTF TGTGCCACCGACAGGGGGGCAGGCGGCTACACCTTC
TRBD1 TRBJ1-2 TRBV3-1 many CASSQRSGGSYGYTF TGTGCCAGCAGCCAGCGATCAGGGGGCAGCTATGGCTACACCTTC
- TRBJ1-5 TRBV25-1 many CASSDRNVVSNQPQHF TGTGCCAGCAGTGATCGAAACGTGGTCAGCAATCAGCCCCAGCATTTT
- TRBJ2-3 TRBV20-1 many CSADGYIPTDTQYF TGCAGTGCTGATGGCTATATCCCCACAGATACGCAGTATTTT
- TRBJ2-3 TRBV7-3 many CASSSPDVNTQYF TGTGCCAGTAGTAGCCCCGATGTGAATACGCAGTATTTT
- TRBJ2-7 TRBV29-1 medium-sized CSVDRIESYEQYF TGCAGCGTTGACAGAATTGAAAGCTACGAGCAGTACTTC
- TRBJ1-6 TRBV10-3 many CAIRSPTGYNSPLHF TGTGCCATCAGAAGTCCCACAGGCTACAATTCACCCCTCCACTTT
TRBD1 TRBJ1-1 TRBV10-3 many CAISERRQGGMNTEAFF TGTGCCATCAGTGAGCGTAGACAGGGGGGCATGAACACTGAAGCTTTCTTT
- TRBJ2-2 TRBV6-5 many CASSSPGGRDHTLAGELFF TGTGCCAGCAGTTCCCCGGGGGGCAGGGACCACACTCTGGCCGGGGAGCTGTTTTTT
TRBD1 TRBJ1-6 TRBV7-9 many CASSSTEQGAYNSPLHF TGTGCCAGCAGCTCGACGGAACAGGGGGCGTATAATTCACCCCTCCACTTT
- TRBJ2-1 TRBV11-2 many CASSLAGNEQFF TGTGCCAGCAGCTTAGCAGGGAATGAGCAGTTCTTC
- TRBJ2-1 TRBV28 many CASTDPYNEQFF TGTGCCAGCACAGATCCCTACAATGAGCAGTTCTTC
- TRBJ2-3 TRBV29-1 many CSAGPSRATDTQYF TGCAGCGCCGGGCCTAGCAGAGCCACAGATACGCAGTATTTT
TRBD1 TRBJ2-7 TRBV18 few CASSPTQGVEQYF TGTGCCAGCTCACCGACCCAGGGGGTCGAGCAGTACTTC
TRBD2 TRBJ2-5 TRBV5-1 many CASSGGLAGGETQYF TGCGCCAGCAGCGGGGGACTAGCGGGAGGAGAGACCCAGTACTTC
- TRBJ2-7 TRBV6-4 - CASSDWARLRYEQYF TGTGCCAGCAGTGACTGGGCCAGGCTACGCTACGAGCAGTACTTC
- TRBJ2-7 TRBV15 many CATSRDKVAEQYF TGTGCCACCAGCAGAGATAAGGTGGCTGAGCAGTACTTC
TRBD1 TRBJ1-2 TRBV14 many CASSQDRGLSYGYTF TGTGCCAGCAGCCAAGACAGGGGGCTTAGCTATGGCTACACCTTC
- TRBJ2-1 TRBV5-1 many CASRTRGAGNEQFF TGCGCCAGCAGGACCCGGGGGGCCGGGAATGAGCAGTTCTTC
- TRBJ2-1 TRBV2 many CASSGDSYNEQFF TGTGCCAGCAGTGGAGACAGCTACAATGAGCAGTTCTTC
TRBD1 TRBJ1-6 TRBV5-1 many CASSRQGAPLNSPLHF TGCGCCAGCAGCAGACAGGGGGCGCCCCTTAATTCACCCCTCCACTTT
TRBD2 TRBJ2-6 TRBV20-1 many CSAYGPSGGSWANVLTF TGCAGTGCCTACGGGCCTAGCGGGGGGAGTTGGGCCAACGTCCTGACTTTC
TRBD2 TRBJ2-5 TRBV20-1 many CSLTSGETQYF TGCAGTTTGACTAGCGGGGAGACCCAGTACTTC
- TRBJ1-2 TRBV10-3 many CAISEGTVGYTF TGTGCCATCAGTGAGGGAACAGTAGGCTACACCTTC
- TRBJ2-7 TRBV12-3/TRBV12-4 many CASSSLANFYEQYF TGTGCCAGCAGTTCTCTAGCGAACTTCTACGAGCAGTACTTC
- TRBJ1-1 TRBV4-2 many CASSQDSGDTEAFF TGTGCCAGCAGCCAAGATTCAGGCGACACTGAAGCTTTCTTT
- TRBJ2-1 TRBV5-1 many CASSSHRGEQFF TGCGCCAGCAGCTCCCACCGGGGCGAGCAGTTCTTC